A selection of T cell receptor beta chains follows, all from one sample in a study of T cells after yellow fever vaccination. From the 5' RACE reads, TCRdb called clonotypes with MiXCR, one entry per CDR3 protein. The data show about 73,000 distinct CDR3 sequences, approximately 7.5% seen once. The sample was CD8+ T cells sorted from PBMCs, taken on the day of the yellow fever booster vaccination. These receptors were obtained from a man aged 25 to 45 who received the YFV17D yellow fever vaccine. CDR3s include the opening cysteine and the closing phenylalanine or tryptophan. Fields, in order: J gene, clone size, V gene, D gene, CDR3 DNA, CDR3 protein. A D gene is named only where the DNA matches it firmly. Clone size is stated in some rows and not others, as once, few, many or a class when expanded.

>TRBJ2-3|NA|TRBV5-4|NA
TGTGCCAGCGGACCCCTAAGGGGACTTCGAAGCACAGATACGCAGTATTTT
CASGPLRGLRSTDTQYF
>TRBJ2-5|NA|TRBV7-2|NA
TGTGCCAGCAGCTTAGAGGATGGGAGGGGGGAGACCCAGTACTTC
CASSLEDGRGETQYF
>TRBJ2-7|few|TRBV29-1|TRBD1
TGCAGCGTAGGACAGGGGAACGAGCAGTACTTC
CSVGQGNEQYF
>TRBJ2-6|many|TRBV12-3/TRBV12-4|NA
TGTGCCAGCAGTGAACTTAACTCTGGGGCCAACGTCCTGACTTTC
CASSELNSGANVLTF
>TRBJ2-5|many|TRBV20-1|NA
TGCAGTGCTACAGAGAACCAAGAGACCCAGTACTTC
CSATENQETQYF
>TRBJ1-2|NA|TRBV4-3|NA
TGCGCCAGCAGCCCGACCCAGACTCTTCCTAACTATGGCTACACCTTC
CASSPTQTLPNYGYTF
>TRBJ2-7|few|TRBV10-3|NA
TGTGCCATCAGTGAGTCTAACAGGGGACTCTACGAGCAGTACTTC
CAISESNRGLYEQYF
>TRBJ2-5|NA|TRBV29-1|NA
TGCAGCGTTGAAGGGGGGCGGACTGCCAAGACCCAGTACTTC
CSVEGGRTAKTQYF
>TRBJ2-7|NA|TRBV5-1|NA
TGCGCCAGCAGCTTTTACGAGCAGTACTTC
CASSFYEQYF
>TRBJ2-1|few|TRBV5-1|TRBD1
TGCGCCAGCAGTTCGGGACAGGGAGATAGCTCCTACAATGAGCAGTTCTTC
CASSSGQGDSSYNEQFF
>TRBJ1-2|many|TRBV27|NA
TGTGCCAGCAGTTTAGCGGGGAGCTATGGCTACACCTTC
CASSLAGSYGYTF
>TRBJ2-2|NA|TRBV6-1|TRBD2
TGTGCCAGCATCCCGACTAGCGGTACGAACACCGGGGAGCTGTTTTTT
CASIPTSGTNTGELFF
>TRBJ2-7|NA|TRBV6-1|TRBD2
TGTGCCAGCAGCTCCGGGACTAGCACCTACGAGCAGTACTTC
CASSSGTSTYEQYF
>TRBJ2-3|many|TRBV12-3/TRBV12-4|NA
TGTGCCAGCAGTTTGACGGGAGTCACATCAGATACGCAGTATTTT
CASSLTGVTSDTQYF
>TRBJ2-5|NA|TRBV6-1|NA
TGTGCCAGCAGACCCTTACCCGGTGACAGAAAAGAGACCCAGTACTTC
CASRPLPGDRKETQYF
>TRBJ2-5|few|TRBV7-6|TRBD2
TGTGCCAGCAGCGCCACTAGCGGCCAAGAGACCCAGTACTTC
CASSATSGQETQYF